Here is one T cell receptor beta chain with its context. What it recognizes is unknown. The entry originates in a study of shared clonotypes between healthy human individuals. Overall study findings and caveats: Among non-shared clonotypes, generation probabilities were lower than among those shared by all four donors.

CD45RO negativity and positive selection for CCR7 defined naive CD8 cells, a population that excluded terminally differentiated effector memory CD45RA+ cells. Using immunoSEQ multiplex PCR, the repertoire was profiled, and TCRdb retains in-frame clones only, with some absent. The sample has nearly 2 million clones; just under 95% are singletons. The TCR originated in a man between 18 and 29 years old in good health. Sequenced input: naive CD8+ T cells sorted from blood.

The CDR3 coding sequence is TGTGCCAGCAGTCATGACAGGGGTTACAATGAGCAGTTCTTC. Its protein product is CASSHDRGYNEQFF. V usage is TRBV27 and J usage is TRBJ2-1; the match to TRBD1 covers 8 bases. Germline V CDR1 and CDR2: MNHEY, SMNVEV (reference sequence). V gave up 5 bases and J gave up 4 bases; unmatched junction bases: 4. This CDR3 spans 14 amino acids.